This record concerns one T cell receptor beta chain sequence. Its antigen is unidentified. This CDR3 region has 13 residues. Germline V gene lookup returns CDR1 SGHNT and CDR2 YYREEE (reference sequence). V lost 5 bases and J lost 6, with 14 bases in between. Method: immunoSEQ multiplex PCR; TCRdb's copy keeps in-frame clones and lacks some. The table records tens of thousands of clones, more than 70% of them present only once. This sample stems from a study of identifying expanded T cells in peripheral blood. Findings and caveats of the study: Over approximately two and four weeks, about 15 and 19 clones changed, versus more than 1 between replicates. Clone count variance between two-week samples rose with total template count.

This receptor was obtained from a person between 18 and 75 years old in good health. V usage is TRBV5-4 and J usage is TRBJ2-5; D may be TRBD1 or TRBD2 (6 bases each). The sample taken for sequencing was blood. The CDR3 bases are TGTGCCAGCAGGTCCTCGGGGGACAAGACCCAGTACTTC. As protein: CASRSSGDKTQYF.